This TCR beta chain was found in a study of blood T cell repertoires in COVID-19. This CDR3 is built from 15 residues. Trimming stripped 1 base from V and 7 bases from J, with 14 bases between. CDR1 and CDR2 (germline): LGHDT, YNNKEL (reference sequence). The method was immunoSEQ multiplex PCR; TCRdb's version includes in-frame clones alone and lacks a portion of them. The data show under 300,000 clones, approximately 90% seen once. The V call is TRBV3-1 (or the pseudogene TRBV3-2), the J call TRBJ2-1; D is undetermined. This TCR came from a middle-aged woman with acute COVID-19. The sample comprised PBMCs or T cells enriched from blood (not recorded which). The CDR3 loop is CASSQGSAGTNEQFF. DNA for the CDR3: TGTGCCAGCAGCCAAGGTAGTGCCGGTACTAATGAGCAGTTCTTC.